The rows below give T cell receptor beta chains drawn from one sample of a study of blood T cells in healthy people across ages. TCRdb passed the 5' RACE reads through MiXCR, listing each CDR3 protein once. The table lists more than 800,000 distinct CDR3 sequences, more than 40% of them singletons. Sequenced sample: blood. The receptors originated from a woman aged 55-70 years in good health. CDR3s include the opening cysteine and the closing phenylalanine or tryptophan. The D gene is left open where the match is weak. The size of a clone is reported for some rows only, either as once, few or many, or as a class for expanded clones.

J gene: TRBJ1-2
clone size: -
V gene: TRBV7-3
D gene: -
CDR3 protein: CASSPGRGNYGYTF
CDR3 DNA: TGTGCCAGCAGCCCGGGGCGGGGGAACTATGGCTACACCTTC

J gene: TRBJ1-4
clone size: -
V gene: TRBV7-9
D gene: -
CDR3 protein: CAGSGQGGNEKLFF
CDR3 DNA: TGTGCCGGCTCTGGGCAGGGAGGGAATGAAAAACTGTTTTTT

J gene: TRBJ2-7
clone size: -
V gene: TRBV7-2
D gene: -
CDR3 protein: CASSLARQTVWEQYF
CDR3 DNA: TGTGCCAGCAGCTTAGCCCGACAGACAGTTTGGGAGCAGTACTTC

J gene: TRBJ2-7
clone size: few
V gene: TRBV7-2
D gene: TRBD2
CDR3 protein: CASSQTSVEQYF
CDR3 DNA: TGTGCCAGCAGCCAAACTAGCGTAGAGCAGTACTTC

J gene: TRBJ2-1
clone size: -
V gene: TRBV30
D gene: TRBD1
CDR3 protein: CAWSTQTGINEQFF
CDR3 DNA: TGTGCCTGGAGTACCCAGACAGGGATCAATGAGCAGTTCTTC

J gene: TRBJ2-3
clone size: -
V gene: TRBV10-3
D gene: -
CDR3 protein: CAIRKFPGRGSSDTQYF
CDR3 DNA: TGTGCCATCAGGAAGTTCCCGGGACGGGGGAGCTCAGATACGCAGTATTTT

J gene: TRBJ2-1
clone size: few
V gene: TRBV6-5
D gene: TRBD2
CDR3 protein: CASSFSGTSGKVGYNEQFF
CDR3 DNA: TGTGCCAGCAGTTTTTCCGGGACTAGCGGGAAGGTCGGCTACAATGAGCAGTTCTTC

J gene: TRBJ1-2
clone size: -
V gene: TRBV7-2
D gene: -
CDR3 protein: CASSRRDGYTF
CDR3 DNA: TGTGCCAGCAGCCGAAGGGATGGCTACACCTTC

J gene: TRBJ2-3
clone size: -
V gene: TRBV12-3/TRBV12-4
D gene: TRBD2
CDR3 protein: CASCQGSLAGGGHTQYF
CDR3 DNA: TGTGCCAGCTGTCAAGGGTCCCTAGCGGGAGGCGGGCATACGCAGTATTTT

J gene: TRBJ2-2
clone size: -
V gene: TRBV12-3/TRBV12-4
D gene: -
CDR3 protein: CASSPLGELFF
CDR3 DNA: TGTGCCAGCAGTCCTCTCGGGGAGCTGTTTTTT

J gene: TRBJ2-1
clone size: -
V gene: TRBV9
D gene: -
CDR3 protein: CASSVGQSVGNEQFF
CDR3 DNA: TGTGCCAGCAGCGTCGGACAGTCGGTTGGGAATGAGCAGTTCTTC

J gene: TRBJ2-7
clone size: -
V gene: TRBV10-3
D gene: TRBD1
CDR3 protein: CAIRQDRGQDEQYF
CDR3 DNA: TGTGCCATCAGACAGGACAGGGGGCAAGACGAGCAGTACTTC

J gene: TRBJ2-1
clone size: once
V gene: TRBV27
D gene: TRBD2
CDR3 protein: CASSLRASGTYNEQFF
CDR3 DNA: TGTGCCAGCAGTTTAAGGGCTAGCGGGACCTACAATGAGCAGTTCTTC

J gene: TRBJ2-7
clone size: -
V gene: TRBV11-1
D gene: -
CDR3 protein: CASSYDGLSYEQYF
CDR3 DNA: TGTGCCAGCAGCTACGACGGGCTGTCCTACGAGCAGTACTTC

J gene: TRBJ2-3
clone size: -
V gene: TRBV10-3
D gene: TRBD1
CDR3 protein: CAIGGQEGDTQYF
CDR3 DNA: TGTGCCATCGGGGGACAGGAGGGGGATACGCAGTATTTT

J gene: TRBJ2-1
clone size: few
V gene: TRBV29-1
D gene: -
CDR3 protein: CSVVLGAVSYNEQFF
CDR3 DNA: TGCAGCGTTGTTCTAGGAGCGGTCTCCTACAATGAGCAGTTCTTC

J gene: TRBJ2-7
clone size: -
V gene: TRBV7-9
D gene: -
CDR3 protein: CASSLWPRGTHEQYF
CDR3 DNA: TGTGCCAGCAGCTTATGGCCCCGGGGAACCCACGAGCAGTACTTC